The present T cell receptor beta chain was sequenced within a study of CD8+ T cells in alopecia areata. Findings and limits, study-wide: Sharing of TCR sequences between patients (possibly for HLA-related reasons) was less clear than in mice.

After removal of 2 bases from V and 8 bases from J, the junction contained 13 bases not matched to a gene. Germline V gene lookup returns CDR1 LNHNV and CDR2 YYDKDF (reference sequence). The CDR3 is 18 residues long. RNA extraction was followed by reverse transcription into cDNA, which acted as the sequencing template. Sequencing used immunoSEQ multiplex PCR; TCRdb keeps in-frame clones, though not all of them. The data contain 150,000 to 200,000 clones, 58% of them singletons. Treatment described: oral pan-JAK inhibitor, 5-10 mg twice daily. In regard to this clone: The antigen is unknown.

This receptor was taken from a human donor with alopecia areata. The sample was CD4+ T cells sorted from blood, taken at approximately week 60, from a patient treated with tofacitinib. V usage is TRBV15 and J usage is TRBJ1-6; 9 bases align to TRBD1. The CDR3 coding sequence is TGTGCCACCAGCAGAATGCCTCGGGACAGGGCGTTGCATTCACCCCTCCACTTT. Amino acids: CATSRMPRDRALHSPLHF. Combining the CDR3 with reference TRBV15 and TRBJ1-6 gives the whole variable domain DAMVIQNPRYQVTQFGKPVTLSCSQTLNHNVMYWYQQKSSQAPKLLFHYYDKDFNNEADTPDNFQSRRPNTSFCFLDIRSPGLGDTAMYLCATSRMPRDRALHSPLHFGNGTRLTVT.